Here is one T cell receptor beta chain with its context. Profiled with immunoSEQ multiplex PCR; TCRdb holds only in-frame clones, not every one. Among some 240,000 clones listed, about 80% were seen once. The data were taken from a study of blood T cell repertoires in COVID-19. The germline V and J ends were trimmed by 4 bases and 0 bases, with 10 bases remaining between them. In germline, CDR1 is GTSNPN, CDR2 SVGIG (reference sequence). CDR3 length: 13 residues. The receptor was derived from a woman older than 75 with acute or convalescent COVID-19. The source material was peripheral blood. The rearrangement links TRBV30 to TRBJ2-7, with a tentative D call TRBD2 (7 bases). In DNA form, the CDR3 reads TGTGCCTGGAAGGGGGGGGCCTCCTACGAGCAGTACTTC. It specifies CAWKGGASYEQYF.